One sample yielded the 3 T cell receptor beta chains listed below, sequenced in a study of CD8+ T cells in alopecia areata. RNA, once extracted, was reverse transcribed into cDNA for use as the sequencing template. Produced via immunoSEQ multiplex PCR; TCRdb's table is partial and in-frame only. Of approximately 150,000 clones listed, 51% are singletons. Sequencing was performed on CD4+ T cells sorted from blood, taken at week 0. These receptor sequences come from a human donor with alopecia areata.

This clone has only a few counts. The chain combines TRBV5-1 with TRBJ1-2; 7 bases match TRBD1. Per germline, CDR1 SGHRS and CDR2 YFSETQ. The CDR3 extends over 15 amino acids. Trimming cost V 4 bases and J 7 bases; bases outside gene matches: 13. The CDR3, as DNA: TGCGCCAGCAGCCTTGTCCGTGAGGGGGCGAGTGGCTACACCTTC. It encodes CASSLVREGASGYTF.

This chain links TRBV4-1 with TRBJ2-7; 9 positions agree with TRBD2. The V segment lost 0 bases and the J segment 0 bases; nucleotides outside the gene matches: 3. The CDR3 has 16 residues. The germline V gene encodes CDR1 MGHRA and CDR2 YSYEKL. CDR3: CASSQERTSDSYEQYF. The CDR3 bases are TGCGCCAGCAGCCAAGAGCGGACTAGCGACTCCTACGAGCAGTACTTC.

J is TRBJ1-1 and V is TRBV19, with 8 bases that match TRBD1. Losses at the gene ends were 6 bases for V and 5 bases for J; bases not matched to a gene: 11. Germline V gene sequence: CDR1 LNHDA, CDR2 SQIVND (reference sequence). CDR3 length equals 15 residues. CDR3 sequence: CASRTTQGAGTEAFF. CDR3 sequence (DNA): TGTGCCAGTAGAACGACGCAGGGGGCAGGGACTGAAGCTTTCTTT. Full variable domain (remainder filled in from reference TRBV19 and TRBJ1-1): DGGITQSPKYLFRKEGQNVTLSCEQNLNHDAMYWYRQDPGQGLRLIYYSQIVNDFQKGDIAEGYSVSREKKESFPLTVTSAQKNPTAFYLCASRTTQGAGTEAFFGQGTRLTVV.